This TCR beta chain comes out of a study of post-analysis software for immune sequencing data. About the study: Relapsing-remitting, secondary progressive and progressive-relapsing courses of multiple sclerosis were included.

This clonotype turned up a few times. As yet, its antigen is unknown. A much bigger clone sits one base away, suggesting this may be a read error. This CDR3 spans 15 amino acids. The V segment lost 4 bases and the J segment 8 bases; nucleotides outside the gene matches: 14. Germline CDR1 reads SGHRS; CDR2 reads YFSETQ. Overall study results and limits: Relative to controls, patients had several TRBV segments at higher frequency, with TRBV5-6, TRBV5-1 and TRBV20-1 among these. People with multiple sclerosis had a significantly lower normalized Chao1 diversity than controls did.

Unique molecular identifiers were present in the TCR beta cDNA libraries. The authors obtained roughly 0.5 million cDNA molecules from about 0.94 to 9.7 million T cells. TCRdb re-called the PCR reads with MiXCR, one entry per CDR3 protein. Among about half a million distinct CDR3 sequences, less than 45% were seen once, and the ten largest hold about 12%. This receptor was obtained from a girl under 18 with multiple sclerosis. The sequenced material came from blood. The chain recombines TRBV5-1 with TRBJ1-2; 7 nucleotides align to TRBD1. Here the CDR3 reads CASSIEPGQRWGYTF. The CDR3 coding sequence is TGCGCCAGCAGCATTGAACCGGGACAGCGTTGGGGCTACACCTTC.